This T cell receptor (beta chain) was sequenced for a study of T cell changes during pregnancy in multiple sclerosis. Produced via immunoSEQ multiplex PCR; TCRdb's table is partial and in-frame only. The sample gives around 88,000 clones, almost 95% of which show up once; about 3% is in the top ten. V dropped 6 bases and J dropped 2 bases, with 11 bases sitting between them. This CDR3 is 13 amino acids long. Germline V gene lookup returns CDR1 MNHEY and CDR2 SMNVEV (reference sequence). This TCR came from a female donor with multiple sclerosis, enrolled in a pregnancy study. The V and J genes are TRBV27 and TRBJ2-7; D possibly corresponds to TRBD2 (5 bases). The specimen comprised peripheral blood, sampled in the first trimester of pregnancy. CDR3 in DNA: TGTGCCAGCAGGAGGGCAATACCCTACGAGCAGTACTTC. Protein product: CASRRAIPYEQYF.